This T cell receptor (beta chain) is from a study of OX40 agonist ivuxolimab in advanced cancers. Study overall: Ivuxolimab, an antibody that agonizes OX40 (CD134), was administered to the patients. Partial responses occurred in Three dose-escalation patients, one with hepatocellular carcinoma and two with cutaneous melanoma.

Trimming pared 2 bases from V and 12 bases from J, leaving 11 bases between. Germline CDR1 and CDR2: MDHEN and SYDVKM. This CDR3 region has 12 residues. The repertoire was sequenced with immunoSEQ multiplex PCR; TCRdb's copy has only in-frame clones and lacks some. The sample records around 99,000 clones, approximately 90% being singletons. The receptor comes from an adult with an advanced solid tumor such as melanoma, head and neck, liver or kidney cancer. This material consisted of CD4+ or CD8+ T cells sorted from blood, taken in a trial of the OX40 agonist ivuxolimab. The chain uses TRBV28 and TRBJ2-1; D might be TRBD1 (5 bases). The CDR3 nucleotides read TGTGCCAGCAGTTTAGCCGGTACAGGGCAGTTCTTC. Translated: CASSLAGTGQFF.